The rows below give T cell receptor beta chains drawn from one sample of a study of blood T cell repertoires in COVID-19. The table came from immunoSEQ multiplex PCR; TCRdb's copy has only in-frame clones and leaves some out. The sample lists about 120,000 clones, approximately 78% occurring once. Source material: peripheral blood. All receptors derive from a man aged 70-80 years with acute or convalescent COVID-19. The CDR3 runs from the conserved cysteine through the conserved F or W. The D gene is left open where the match is weak. Clone size is not always given. Where it is, it says once, few, many or a class for expanded clones.

v_gene	d_gene	abundance	j_gene	CDR3nt	CDR3aa
TRBV2	-	-	TRBJ2-5	TGTGCCAGCAGGGGGCAGGGGTTGGAGACCCAGTACTTC	CASRGQGLETQYF
TRBV18	-	-	TRBJ2-3	TGTGCCAGCTCACCACCTGGGCCAGATACGCAGTATTTT	CASSPPGPDTQYF
TRBV19	TRBD1	once	TRBJ2-3	TGTGCCAGTCGACAGGGGTTCACAGATACGCAGTATTTT	CASRQGFTDTQYF
TRBV7-9	-	-	TRBJ1-3	TGTGCCAGCAGCTCTGTGCGGGGAAACACCATATATTTT	CASSSVRGNTIYF
TRBV29-1	TRBD1	-	TRBJ2-3	TGCAGCGTTGATGCCCGGGACAGGGGGATCACAGATACGCAGTATTTT	CSVDARDRGITDTQYF
TRBV5-1	-	-	TRBJ1-1	TGCGCCAGCAGCCAGGATGCAGTAAACACTGAAGCTTTCTTT	CASSQDAVNTEAFF
TRBV11-2	TRBD1	-	TRBJ1-1	TGTGCCAGCAGCTTAGGCCCCAGGGGGGCTTTGAACACTGAAGCTTTCTTT	CASSLGPRGALNTEAFF
TRBV30	TRBD1	-	TRBJ2-7	TGTGCCTGGCTACGGGACAGACCCTACGAGCAGTACTTC	CAWLRDRPYEQYF
TRBV12-3/TRBV12-4	-	-	TRBJ1-2	TGTGCCAGCAGTACGGGGGGACGCGGCTACACCTTC	CASSTGGRGYTF
TRBV7-3	TRBD2	-	TRBJ2-5	TGTGCCAGCAGGGGCAGACTAGCGGGGACGCAAGAGACCCAGTACTTC	CASRGRLAGTQETQYF
TRBV5-1	TRBD2	-	TRBJ2-7	TGCGCCAGCGGGGAGAGCGGGAGCGCCGGAATGGAGCAGTACTTC	CASGESGSAGMEQYF
TRBV18	-	-	TRBJ2-3	TGTGCCAGCTCGACTGACACAGATACGCAGTATTTT	CASSTDTDTQYF
TRBV5-1	-	-	TRBJ1-4	TGCGCCAGCAGCTCGTCAGGGACAACTAATGAAAAACTGTTTTTT	CASSSSGTTNEKLFF
TRBV9	TRBD2	-	TRBJ2-1	TGTGCCAGCAGCGAAGGAAATCTAGCGGGAGGGGGCAATGAGCAGTTCTTC	CASSEGNLAGGGNEQFF
TRBV15	TRBD2	few	TRBJ2-5	TGTGCCACCAGCAGAGGCCCACTAGCGGGAGAAGAGACCCAGTACTTC	CATSRGPLAGEETQYF
TRBV5-1	-	-	TRBJ1-4	TGCGCCAGCAGCTTATCAGGGGTTGGTGAAAAACTGTTTTTT	CASSLSGVGEKLFF
TRBV6-5	-	-	TRBJ1-5	TGTGCCAGCAGTCCACAAAGCAATCAGCCCCAGCATTTT	CASSPQSNQPQHF
TRBV2	TRBD1	-	TRBJ2-7	TGTGCCAGCAACGGACAGGGTTTCTACGAGCAGTACTTC	CASNGQGFYEQYF
TRBV18	TRBD1	once	TRBJ1-1	TGTGCCAGCTCACCACAGTCAGGGGGGTACACTGAAGCTTTCTTT	CASSPQSGGYTEAFF
TRBV2	TRBD2	-	TRBJ2-2	TGTGCCAGCAGTTCGACTAGCGGGAGTTTTTCCGGGGAGCTGTTTTTT	CASSSTSGSFSGELFF
TRBV7-3	TRBD2	-	TRBJ2-1	TGTGCCAGCAGCCCACTAGCGGGACAGAGCTCCTACAATGAGCAGTTCTTC	CASSPLAGQSSYNEQFF
TRBV6-5	TRBD2	-	TRBJ2-1	TGTGCCAGCAGTTACGCAGCGGGAATGGGTCGCAATGAGCAGTTCTTC	CASSYAAGMGRNEQFF
TRBV28	TRBD1	once	TRBJ1-3	TGTGCCTCCAAGGGGACAGGGAAAGGCGGAAACACCATATATTTT	CASKGTGKGGNTIYF
TRBV5-5	TRBD1	-	TRBJ2-3	TGTGCCAGCAGCTTTACAGGGGGAACAGATACGCAGTATTTT	CASSFTGGTDTQYF
TRBV24-1	-	once	TRBJ2-7	TGTGCCACCAGTGCCCCAAAATCCTACGAGCAGTACTTC	CATSAPKSYEQYF
TRBV30	TRBD1	-	TRBJ1-1	TGTGCCTGGAATAATCCGGGACAGGGTGCTTTCTTT	CAWNNPGQGAFF
TRBV29-1	TRBD1	once	TRBJ1-3	TGCAGCGTCGAAACAGGGGGAGGAAACACCATATATTTT	CSVETGGGNTIYF
TRBV4-2	TRBD1	-	TRBJ1-3	TGTGCCAGCAGCCATCGGGACAGGGCGAGCTCTGGAAACACCATATATTTT	CASSHRDRASSGNTIYF
TRBV10-1	-	-	TRBJ1-4	TGCGCCAGCAGTGACGGCGGAGGTGAAAAACTGTTTTTT	CASSDGGGEKLFF
TRBV2	-	once	TRBJ1-4	TGTGCCAGCAGCCCACGTGTGGGGGGAGAAAAACTGTTTTTT	CASSPRVGGEKLFF
TRBV4-1	-	-	TRBJ1-5	TGCGCCAGCAGCCAAGACACAGACTATAGCAATCAGCCCCAGCATTTT	CASSQDTDYSNQPQHF
TRBV7-3	TRBD1	-	TRBJ1-2	TGTGCCAGCAGCCCCGGGACAGGTGGCTACACCTTC	CASSPGTGGYTF
TRBV30	TRBD1	-	TRBJ1-6	TGTGCCTGGAGTGCTCGGGGACAGGCTTGGAATTCACCCCTCCACTTT	CAWSARGQAWNSPLHF
TRBV5-1	-	-	TRBJ1-4	TGCGCCAGCAGCCTACAGAGTGCAACTAATGAAAAACTGTTTTTT	CASSLQSATNEKLFF
TRBV3-1/TRBV3-2	TRBD2	-	TRBJ2-5	TGTGCCAGCGGGACTAGCGGACAAGAGACCCAGTACTTC	CASGTSGQETQYF
TRBV15	TRBD2	-	TRBJ2-3	TGTGCCACCAGCAGACCTAGCGGGACTTTGACAGATACGCAGTATTTT	CATSRPSGTLTDTQYF
TRBV10-3	TRBD1	once	TRBJ2-2	TGTGCCATCAGTGTGGGGACAGGGACCGGGGAGCTGTTTTTT	CAISVGTGTGELFF
TRBV3-1/TRBV3-2	-	-	TRBJ2-6	TGTGCCAGCAGCCAAGGCTTCGGTGGGGCCAACGTCCTGACTTTC	CASSQGFGGANVLTF
TRBV18	TRBD1	-	TRBJ2-5	TGTGCCAGCTCACCAACAGGGGGTGAGACCCAGTACTTC	CASSPTGGETQYF
TRBV30	-	-	TRBJ2-5	TGTGCCTGGAGTGTACAAAAGGGGCAAGAGACCCAGTACTTC	CAWSVQKGQETQYF
TRBV5-4	TRBD1	-	TRBJ2-5	TGTGCCAGCAGCTCCTGGACAGGGGTAGAGACCCAGTACTTC	CASSSWTGVETQYF
TRBV19	-	-	TRBJ2-1	TGTGCCAGTAGTCCTCGGGACTCCGAGCAGTTCTTC	CASSPRDSEQFF
TRBV24-1	-	-	TRBJ2-5	TGTGCCACCAGTGATTTTAACGGCGGGGAAGAGACCCAGTACTTC	CATSDFNGGEETQYF